These 18 T cell receptor beta chains were sequenced from one sample in a study of cytomegalovirus exposure and HLA in healthy donors. Profiling relied on immunoSEQ multiplex PCR, and the TCRdb table lists in-frame clones only, not all of them. The data hold 250,000 to 350,000 clones, with roughly 87% observed a single time. The source material was PBMCs. Receptors originate from a man aged 30-40 years in good health and CMV-seronegative.

This rearrangement joins TRBV10-3 to TRBJ2-7; tentatively, D is TRBD1 (6 bases). CDR1 ENHRY and CDR2 SYGVKD come from the germline V gene. V shed 3 bases and J shed 1 base, with 19 bases lying between them. There are 17 residues in the CDR3. CDR3 DNA: TGTGCCATCAGTGAACAGGGTGGATCTTTATATTCCTACGAGCAGTACTTC. The encoded protein is CAISEQGGSLYSYEQYF.

This chain links TRBV6-5 with TRBJ2-5; tentative D call: TRBD1 (5 bases). There are 14 residues in the CDR3. Germline lookup yields CDR1 MNHEY and CDR2 SVGAGI. The V end lost 6 bases, the J end lost 5 bases, and 16 bases lay between the germline ends. DNA of the CDR3: TGTGCCAGCAGAAAGGACACCGCATGGGAGACCCAGTACTTC. This sequence encodes CASRKDTAWETQYF.

The rearrangement uses TRBV7-2 and TRBJ2-3; 12 bases align to TRBD2. Germline CDR1 SGHTA, CDR2 FQGNSA. V lost 3 bases, J lost 6 bases, and 4 bases stayed unmatched. The CDR3 sequence is 15 residues long. CDR3 residues: CASSLGTSGRDTQYF. CDR3 coding DNA: TGTGCCAGCAGCTTGGGGACTAGCGGGCGGGATACGCAGTATTTT.

This chain joins TRBV19 and TRBJ1-2; 7 bases align to TRBD1. The CDR3 length is 14 residues. Germline trimming cut 7 bases from V and 7 bases from J; bases unmatched to any gene: 12. The germline gives CDR1 LNHDA, CDR2 SQIVND (reference sequence). The CDR3 region has the DNA TGTGCCAGTAATTCACAGGGGCAGAGGGGTGGCTACACCTTC. This gives the protein CASNSQGQRGGYTF.

The J gene is TRBJ2-5, the V gene TRBV5-1, with D tentatively TRBD1 (5 bases). The CDR3 is 13 amino acids. Germline CDR1 is SGHRS and CDR2 is YFSETQ. Trimming cost V 0 bases and J 5 bases, with 8 bases left between them. CDR3 residues: CASSLVGAETQYF. CDR3 in DNA: TGCGCCAGCAGCTTGGTAGGGGCGGAGACCCAGTACTTC.

The rearrangement uses TRBV6-4 and TRBJ1-2; the D gene is possibly TRBD1 (5 bases). The V end was cut by 7 bases, the J end by 4 bases, with 13 bases between. The V gene's germline CDR1 is MRHNA and CDR2 SNTAGT. CDR3 length: 13 amino acids. CDR3 in amino acids: CASTPRQIYGYTF. CDR3 coding DNA: TGTGCCAGCACCCCTCGACAGATCTATGGCTACACCTTC.

The chain combines TRBV7-9 with TRBJ1-5; 8 bases match TRBD1. The V gene's germline CDR1 is SEHNR and CDR2 FQNEAQ (reference sequence). The CDR3 is made up of 16 amino acids. With 1 base clipped from V and 3 bases from J, the junction kept 5 bases outside the gene matches. The CDR3: CASSLGGTGFNQPQHF. CDR3 in DNA: TGTGCCAGCAGCTTAGGAGGGACAGGTTTCAATCAGCCCCAGCATTTT.

The chain carries TRBV15 and TRBJ1-1; perhaps TRBD1 as D (6 bases). Germline V gene lookup returns CDR1 LNHNV and CDR2 YYDKDF (reference sequence). Trimming took 5 bases from V and 8 from J, leaving 18 bases between them. The CDR3 covers 14 residues. CDR3 nucleotides: TGTGCCACCAGCGTAACTCGGACAGCGTTCGAAGCTTTCTTT. Its protein product is CATSVTRTAFEAFF.

This clone was counted a single time. The chain joins TRBV5-6 to TRBJ2-1, with D possibly TRBD2 on 6 matching bases. The germline V and J ends were trimmed by 7 bases and 2 bases, with 16 bases remaining between them. The CDR3 is 15 residues long. The germline CDR1 and CDR2 sequences are SGHDT and YYEEEE. The CDR3 is CASELGGAPYNEQFF. The CDR3 bases are TGTGCCAGCGAACTCGGCGGGGCGCCCTACAATGAGCAGTTCTTC. Full variable domain (outside the CDR3, taken from reference TRBV5-6 and TRBJ2-1): DAGVTQSPTHLIKTRGQQVTLRCSPKSGHDTVSWYQQALGQGPQFIFQYYEEEERQRGNFPDRFSGHQFPNYSSELNVNALLLGDSALYLCASELGGAPYNEQFFGPGTRLTVL.

The gene calls are TRBV11-2 and TRBJ2-3; 7 bases align to TRBD1. The CDR3 has 16 residues. Looked up from germline, CDR1 is SGHAT and CDR2 is FQNNGV. The J segment lost 2 bases and the V segment lost 2 bases, leaving 7 bases of the junction unmatched. Here the CDR3 reads CASSLITGVVTDTQYF. CDR3 in DNA: TGTGCCAGCAGCTTAATAACAGGGGTTGTCACAGATACGCAGTATTTT.

This chain connects TRBV7-9 to TRBJ2-7; weak D call: TRBD1 (6 bases). V was trimmed by 5 bases and J by 0 bases, leaving 14 bases between them. CDR3 length equals 15 residues. Germline values: CDR1 SEHNR, CDR2 FQNEAQ (reference sequence). CDR3 residues: CASSPTGTSSYEQYF. The CDR3 region has the DNA TGTGCCAGCAGCCCAACAGGGACAAGCTCCTACGAGCAGTACTTC.

The CDR3 here is CASSYFREGGGYTF. CDR3 coding DNA: TGTGCCAGCAGTTACTTCCGGGAGGGAGGAGGCTACACCTTC. This chain joins TRBV6-6 and TRBJ1-2, with unresolved D. This CDR3 comprises 14 residues. Germline values: CDR1 MNHNY, CDR2 SVGAGI (reference sequence). V lost 1 base to trimming and J lost 8 bases, with 14 bases between them.

In nucleotides, the CDR3 is TGTGCCAGCAAATTCGGGGTGGGTAGTAATTCACCCCTCCACTTT. Amino acid sequence: CASKFGVGSNSPLHF. The chain links TRBV5-4 to TRBJ1-6; D is uncertain. Trimming pared 6 bases from V and 6 bases from J, leaving 16 bases between. Germline V lookup: CDR1 SGHNT, CDR2 YYREEE (reference sequence). The length of the CDR3 is 15 residues.

The gene calls are TRBV11-2 and TRBJ2-7; D is perhaps TRBD1 (8 bases). Per germline, CDR1 SGHAT and CDR2 FQNNGV. The ends were cut back, 5 bases at V and 4 bases at J, with 24 bases in the middle. CDR3 length equals 17 residues. The CDR3 spells CASSVGQGEGEGYEQYF. The CDR3 DNA reads TGTGCCAGCAGCGTCGGACAGGGTGAGGGGGAGGGTTACGAGCAGTACTTC.

The J gene is TRBJ1-4, the V gene TRBV28; 8 bases match TRBD1. The V segment lost 3 bases and the J segment 7 bases; nucleotides outside the gene matches: 7. This CDR3 region has 15 residues. The germline CDR1 and CDR2 sequences are MDHEN and SYDVKM. CDR3 sequence: CASSFLQGGSEKLFF. The DNA of the CDR3 is TGTGCCAGCAGTTTCTTACAGGGGGGGAGTGAAAAACTGTTTTTT.

This CDR3 is CASSLRGGRENTEAFF. For the CDR3, the DNA is TGCGCCAGCAGCTTGCGGGGGGGCCGAGAGAACACTGAAGCTTTCTTT. The chain joins TRBV5-1 to TRBJ1-1; tentatively, D is TRBD1 (6 bases). CDR1 and CDR2 from the germline V gene are SGHRS and YFSETQ. Trimming cost V 1 base and J 1 base, with 14 bases left between them. The CDR3 sequence is 16 residues long.

V and J are TRBV27 and TRBJ2-3; 14 bases are a match to TRBD2. The CDR3 covers 17 residues. V shed 5 bases, J shed 4 bases, and the junction held 8 bases outside the gene matches. CDR1 and CDR2 (germline): MNHEY, SMNVEV (reference sequence). The CDR3: CASSAQTSGGASDTQYF. CDR3 sequence (DNA): TGTGCCAGCAGTGCCCAGACTAGCGGGGGGGCCTCAGATACGCAGTATTTT.

The V gene is TRBV14, the J gene TRBJ2-5; tentative D call: TRBD1 (6 bases). The V and J ends lost 0 bases and 2 bases respectively, with 13 bases between them. Germline lookup yields CDR1 SGHDN and CDR2 FVKESK. The CDR3 is 16 amino acids. The CDR3 protein is CASSQDWTDMQETQYF. CDR3 sequence (DNA): TGTGCCAGCAGCCAAGATTGGACAGACATGCAAGAGACCCAGTACTTC. Variable domain in full (rest from reference TRBV14 and TRBJ2-5): EAGVTQFPSHSVIEKGQTVTLRCDPISGHDNLYWYRRVMGKEIKFLLHFVKESKQDESGMPNNRFLAERTGGTYSTLKVQPAELEDSGVYFCASSQDWTDMQETQYFGPGTRLLVL.